These 3 T cell receptor beta chains were all obtained from the same sample, sequenced in a study of T-cell reconstitution after alpha-beta-depleted transplantation in children. For TCRbeta, the library was prepared with unique molecular identifiers. From the PCR reads, TCRdb called clonotypes with MiXCR, one entry per CDR3 protein. The sample records roughly 400,000 distinct CDR3 sequences, roughly 21% being singletons. The sample in question was PBMCs from the stem cell graft donor, obtained from the stem cell graft. The receptors were gathered from a human donor who donated a stem cell graft to a child with acute myeloid leukemia.

For this clonotype: A much larger clone is a single base away; this may be a read error. The chain is built from TRBV15 and TRBJ2-5; D ambiguous. The CDR3 extends over 11 amino acids. Germline V lookup: CDR1 LNHNV, CDR2 YYDKDF (reference sequence). V lost 1 base and J 4 bases, leaving 1 base between the germline ends. The CDR3 sequence: CATSRAETQYF. The CDR3, as DNA: TGTGCCACCAGCAGAGCAGAGACCCAGTACTTC.

This chain connects TRBV12-3 or TRBV12-4 to TRBJ2-1; D is tentatively TRBD1 or TRBD2 (6 bases each). V was shortened by 2 bases and J by 5 bases, with 7 bases between the two germline ends. The CDR3 runs 13 residues. CDR3 DNA: TGTGCCAGCAGTTTAAGGGGGGACAATGAGCAGTTCTTC. Protein product: CASSLRGDNEQFF.

This clonotype was recorded a few times. The chain recombines TRBV7-8 with TRBJ1-2; no firm D call. The V end was cut by 3 bases, the J end by 5 bases, with 7 bases between. The CDR3 is 12 amino acids. The germline gives CDR1 SGHVS, CDR2 FQNEAQ. The DNA for the CDR3 is TGTGCCAGCAGCTTTCGGCGGTATGGCTACACCTTC. Amino acids: CASSFRRYGYTF.